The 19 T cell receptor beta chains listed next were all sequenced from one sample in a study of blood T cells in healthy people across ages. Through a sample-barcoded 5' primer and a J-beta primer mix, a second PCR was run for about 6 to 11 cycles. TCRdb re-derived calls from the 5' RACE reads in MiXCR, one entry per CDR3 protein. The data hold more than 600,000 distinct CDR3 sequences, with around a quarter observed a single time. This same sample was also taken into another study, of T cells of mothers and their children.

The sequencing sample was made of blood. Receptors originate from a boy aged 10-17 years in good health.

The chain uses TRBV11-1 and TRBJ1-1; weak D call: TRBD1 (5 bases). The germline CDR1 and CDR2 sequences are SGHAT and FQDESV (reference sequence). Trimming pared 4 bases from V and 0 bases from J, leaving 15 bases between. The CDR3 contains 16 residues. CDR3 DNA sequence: TGTGCCAGCAGCTCCCAGAATTCAGGGATGAACACTGAAGCTTTCTTT. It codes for CASSSQNSGMNTEAFF.

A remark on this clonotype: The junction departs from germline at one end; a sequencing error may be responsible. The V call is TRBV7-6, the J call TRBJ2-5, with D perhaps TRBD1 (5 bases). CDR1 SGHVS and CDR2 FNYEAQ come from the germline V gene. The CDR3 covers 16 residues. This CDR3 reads CASGLVGPGEQETQYF. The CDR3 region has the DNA TGTGCCAGCGGCTTAGTGGGGCCCGGAGAACAAGAGACCCAGTACTTC.

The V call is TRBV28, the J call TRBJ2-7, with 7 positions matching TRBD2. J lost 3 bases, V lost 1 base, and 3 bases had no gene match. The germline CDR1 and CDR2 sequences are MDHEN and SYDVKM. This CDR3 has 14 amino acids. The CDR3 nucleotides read TGTGCCAGCAGTTTATTCGGGGGGTTCTACGAGCAGTACTTC. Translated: CASSLFGGFYEQYF.

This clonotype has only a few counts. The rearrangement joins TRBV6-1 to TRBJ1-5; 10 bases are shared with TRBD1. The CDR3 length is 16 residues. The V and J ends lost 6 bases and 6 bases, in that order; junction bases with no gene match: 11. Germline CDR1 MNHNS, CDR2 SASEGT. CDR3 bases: TGTGCCAGCAGACCAGACAGGGGGCGACGCCTTCAGCCCCAGCATTTT. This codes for CASRPDRGRRLQPQHF.

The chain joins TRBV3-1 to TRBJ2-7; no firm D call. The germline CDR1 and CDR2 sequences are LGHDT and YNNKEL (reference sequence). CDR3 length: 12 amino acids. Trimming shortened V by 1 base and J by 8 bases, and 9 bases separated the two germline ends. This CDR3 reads CASSQGLVQQYF. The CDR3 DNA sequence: TGTGCCAGCAGCCAAGGGCTAGTTCAGCAGTACTTC.

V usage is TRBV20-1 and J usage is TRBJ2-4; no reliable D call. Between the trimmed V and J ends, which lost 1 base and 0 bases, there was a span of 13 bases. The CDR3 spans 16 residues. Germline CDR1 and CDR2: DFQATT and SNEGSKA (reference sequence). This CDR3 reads CSARVEPTKAKNIQYF. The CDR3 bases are TGCAGTGCTAGAGTGGAACCTACTAAAGCCAAAAACATTCAGTACTTC.

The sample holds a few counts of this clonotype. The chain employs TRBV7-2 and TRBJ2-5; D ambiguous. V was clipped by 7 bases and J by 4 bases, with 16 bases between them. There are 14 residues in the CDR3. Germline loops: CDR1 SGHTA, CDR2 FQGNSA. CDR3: CASTLKSSGETQYF. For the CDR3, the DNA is TGTGCCAGCACCCTAAAATCGAGTGGAGAGACCCAGTACTTC.

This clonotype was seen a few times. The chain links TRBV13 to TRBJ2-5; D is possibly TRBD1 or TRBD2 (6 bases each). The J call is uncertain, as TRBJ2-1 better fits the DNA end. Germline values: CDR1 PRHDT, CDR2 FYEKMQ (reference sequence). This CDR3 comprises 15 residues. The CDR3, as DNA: TGTGCCAGCAGCCGGGGGCAGGGGATGTCCAATGAGCAGTTCTTC. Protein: CASSRGQGMSNEQFF.

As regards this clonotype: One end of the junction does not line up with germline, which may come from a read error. CDR3 region: CASSLTLAGSCNEQFF. The CDR3 DNA is TGTGCCAGCAGTCTCACACTAGCGGGATCCTGCAATGAGCAGTTCTTC. The chain has TRBV12-3 or TRBV12-4 and TRBJ2-1, with TRBD2 matching over 10 bases. The CDR3 loop spans 16 amino acids.

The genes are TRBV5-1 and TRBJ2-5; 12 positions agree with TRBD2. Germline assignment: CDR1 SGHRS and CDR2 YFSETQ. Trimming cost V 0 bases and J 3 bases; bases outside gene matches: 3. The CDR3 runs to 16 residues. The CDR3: CASSLGLAGEEETQYF. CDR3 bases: TGCGCCAGCAGCTTGGGACTAGCGGGAGAGGAAGAGACCCAGTACTTC.

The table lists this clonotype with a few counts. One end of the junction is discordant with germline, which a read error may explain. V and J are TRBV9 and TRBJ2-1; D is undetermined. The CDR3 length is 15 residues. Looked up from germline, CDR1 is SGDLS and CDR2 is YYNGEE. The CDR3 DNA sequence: TGTGCCTGCAGCGTAGTTAGTGGATCCAGCGATGAGCAGTTCTTC. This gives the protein CACSVVSGSSDEQFF.

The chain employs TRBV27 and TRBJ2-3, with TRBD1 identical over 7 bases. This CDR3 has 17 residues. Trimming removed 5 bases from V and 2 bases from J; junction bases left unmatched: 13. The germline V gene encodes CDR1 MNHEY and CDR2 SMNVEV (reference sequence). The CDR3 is CASSPLPTGWDTDTQYF. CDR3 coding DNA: TGTGCCAGCAGTCCACTCCCGACAGGGTGGGACACAGATACGCAGTATTTT.

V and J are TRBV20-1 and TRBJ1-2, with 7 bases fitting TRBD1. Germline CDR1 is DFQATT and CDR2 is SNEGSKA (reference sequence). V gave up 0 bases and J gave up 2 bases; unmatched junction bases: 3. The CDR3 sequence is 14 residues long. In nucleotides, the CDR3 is TGCAGTGCTAGAGATGTGGACAGGAACTATGGCTACACCTTC. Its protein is CSARDVDRNYGYTF.

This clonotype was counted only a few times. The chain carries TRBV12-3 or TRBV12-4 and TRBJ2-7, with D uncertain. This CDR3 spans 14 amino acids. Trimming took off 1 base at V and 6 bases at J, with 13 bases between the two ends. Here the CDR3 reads CASSLVSTTGEQYF. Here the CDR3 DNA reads TGTGCCAGCAGTTTAGTATCGACGACGGGCGAGCAGTACTTC.

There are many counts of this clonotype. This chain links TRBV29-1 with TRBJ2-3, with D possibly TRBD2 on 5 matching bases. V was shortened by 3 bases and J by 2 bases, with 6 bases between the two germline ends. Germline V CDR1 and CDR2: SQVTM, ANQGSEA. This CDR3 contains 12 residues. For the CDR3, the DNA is TGCAGCGTTGACGGGGTCACAGATACGCAGTATTTT. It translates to CSVDGVTDTQYF.

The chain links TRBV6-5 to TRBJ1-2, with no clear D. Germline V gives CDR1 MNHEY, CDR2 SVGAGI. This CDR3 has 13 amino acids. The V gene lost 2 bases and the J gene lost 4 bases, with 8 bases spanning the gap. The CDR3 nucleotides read TGTGCCAGCAGTTACAAGATGGGCTATGGCTACACCTTC. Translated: CASSYKMGYGYTF.

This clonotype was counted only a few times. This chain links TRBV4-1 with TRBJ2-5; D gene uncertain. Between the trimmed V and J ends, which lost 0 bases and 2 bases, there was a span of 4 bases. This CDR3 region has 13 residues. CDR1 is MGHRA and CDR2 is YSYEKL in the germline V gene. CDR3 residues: CASSQEQQETQYF. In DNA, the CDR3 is TGCGCCAGCAGCCAAGAGCAGCAAGAGACCCAGTACTTC.

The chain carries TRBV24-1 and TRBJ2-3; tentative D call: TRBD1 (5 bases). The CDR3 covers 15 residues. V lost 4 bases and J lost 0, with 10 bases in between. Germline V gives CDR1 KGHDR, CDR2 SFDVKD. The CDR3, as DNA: TGTGCCACCAGTGACCGCCGACAGAGCACAGATACGCAGTATTTT. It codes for CATSDRRQSTDTQYF.

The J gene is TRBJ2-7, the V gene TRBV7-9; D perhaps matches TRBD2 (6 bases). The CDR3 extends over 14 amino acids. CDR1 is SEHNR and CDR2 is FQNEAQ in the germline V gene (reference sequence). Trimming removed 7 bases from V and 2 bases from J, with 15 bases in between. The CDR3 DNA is TGTGCCAGCAACCTTGCGGGACTTACCTACGAGCAGTACTTC. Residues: CASNLAGLTYEQYF.